This T cell receptor (beta chain) was sequenced in a study of cytomegalovirus exposure and HLA in healthy donors. The ends were cut back, 4 bases at V and 5 bases at J, with 17 bases in the middle. Germline V gives CDR1 SGHTA, CDR2 FQGNSA. CDR3 length equals 15 residues. Findings and caveats of the study: Common viral pathogens (according to a later analysis) appeared linked to several of the most significant clusters.

It was with 60 Vbeta and 13 Jbeta primers that the PCR ran. Sequenced by immunoSEQ multiplex PCR; TCRdb stores in-frame clones only, minus some. The sample consists of roughly 100,000 clones, around 80% of them appearing once. With regard to this clone: Its cognate antigen is unknown.

This TCR came from a man aged 30 to 45 in good health and CMV-seronegative. The V call is TRBV7-2, the J call TRBJ2-5; the D gene is possibly TRBD1 (6 bases). What was sequenced was PBMCs. The CDR3 DNA reads as TGTGCCAGCAGCTCCCCCCCAGGGGAAAGGGAGACCCAGTACTTC. Protein: CASSSPPGERETQYF.